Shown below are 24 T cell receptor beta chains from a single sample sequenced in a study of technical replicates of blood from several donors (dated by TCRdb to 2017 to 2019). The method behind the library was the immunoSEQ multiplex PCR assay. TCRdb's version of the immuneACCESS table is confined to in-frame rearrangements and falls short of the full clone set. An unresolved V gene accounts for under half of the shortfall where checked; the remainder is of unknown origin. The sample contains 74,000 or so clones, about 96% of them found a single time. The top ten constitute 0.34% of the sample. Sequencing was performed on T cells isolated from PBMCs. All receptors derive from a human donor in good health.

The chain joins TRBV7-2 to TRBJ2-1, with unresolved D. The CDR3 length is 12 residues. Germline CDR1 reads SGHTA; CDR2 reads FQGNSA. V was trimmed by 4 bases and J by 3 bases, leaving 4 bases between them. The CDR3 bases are TGTGCCAGCAGCTCCCTCTACAATGAGCAGTTCTTC. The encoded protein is CASSSLYNEQFF.

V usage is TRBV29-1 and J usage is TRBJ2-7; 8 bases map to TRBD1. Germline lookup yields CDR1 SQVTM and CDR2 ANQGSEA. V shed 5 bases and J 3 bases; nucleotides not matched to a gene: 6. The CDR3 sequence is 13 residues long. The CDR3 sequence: CSVRTGNSYEQYF. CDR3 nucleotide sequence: TGCAGCGTTAGGACAGGGAATAGCTACGAGCAGTACTTC.

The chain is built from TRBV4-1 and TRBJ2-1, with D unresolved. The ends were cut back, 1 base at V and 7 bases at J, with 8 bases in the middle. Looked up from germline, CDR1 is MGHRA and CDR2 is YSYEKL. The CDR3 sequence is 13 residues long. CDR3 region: CASSQATSNEQFF. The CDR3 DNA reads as TGCGCCAGCAGCCAAGCAACTTCTAATGAGCAGTTCTTC.

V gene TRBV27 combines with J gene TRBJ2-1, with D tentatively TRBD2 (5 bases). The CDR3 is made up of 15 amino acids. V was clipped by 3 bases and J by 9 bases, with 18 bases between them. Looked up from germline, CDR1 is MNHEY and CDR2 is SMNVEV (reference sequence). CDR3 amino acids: CASSFGSKGRGEQFF. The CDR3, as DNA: TGTGCCAGCAGTTTTGGGTCGAAGGGCCGGGGTGAGCAGTTCTTC.

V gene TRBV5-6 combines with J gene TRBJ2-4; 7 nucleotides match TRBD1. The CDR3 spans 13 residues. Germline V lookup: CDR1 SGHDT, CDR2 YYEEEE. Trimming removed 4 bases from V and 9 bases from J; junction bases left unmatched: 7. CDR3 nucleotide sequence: TGTGCCAGCAGCCCGTGGGACAGAGTCATTCAGTACTTC. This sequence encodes CASSPWDRVIQYF. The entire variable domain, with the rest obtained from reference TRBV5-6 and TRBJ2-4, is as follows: DAGVTQSPTHLIKTRGQQVTLRCSPKSGHDTVSWYQQALGQGPQFIFQYYEEEERQRGNFPDRFSGHQFPNYSSELNVNALLLGDSALYLCASSPWDRVIQYFGAGTRLSVL.

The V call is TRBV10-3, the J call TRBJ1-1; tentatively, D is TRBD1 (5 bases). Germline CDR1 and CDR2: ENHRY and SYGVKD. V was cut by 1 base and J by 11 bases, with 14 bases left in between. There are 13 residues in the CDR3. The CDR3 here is CAISEWRDREAFF. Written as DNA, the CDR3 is TGTGCCATCAGTGAGTGGCGGGACCGTGAGGCTTTCTTT.

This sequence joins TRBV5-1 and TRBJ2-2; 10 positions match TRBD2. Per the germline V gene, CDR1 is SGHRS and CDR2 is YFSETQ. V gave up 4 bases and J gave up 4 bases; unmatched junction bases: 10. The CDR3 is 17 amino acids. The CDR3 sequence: CASSGDRTSGLTGELFF. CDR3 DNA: TGCGCCAGCAGCGGAGACAGGACTAGCGGCCTCACCGGGGAGCTGTTTTTT.

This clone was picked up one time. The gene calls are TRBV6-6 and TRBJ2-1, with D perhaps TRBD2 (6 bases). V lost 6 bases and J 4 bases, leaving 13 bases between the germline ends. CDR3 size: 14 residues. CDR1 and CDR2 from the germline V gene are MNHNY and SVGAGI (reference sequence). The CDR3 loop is CASRSGGVYNEQFF. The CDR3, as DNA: TGTGCCAGCAGATCCGGGGGAGTATACAATGAGCAGTTCTTC.

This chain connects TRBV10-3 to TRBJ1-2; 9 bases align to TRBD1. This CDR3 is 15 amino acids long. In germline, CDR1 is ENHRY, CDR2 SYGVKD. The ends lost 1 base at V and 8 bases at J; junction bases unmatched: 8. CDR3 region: CAISEYRTGDGGYTF. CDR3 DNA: TGTGCCATCAGTGAGTACCGGACAGGGGATGGCGGCTACACCTTC.

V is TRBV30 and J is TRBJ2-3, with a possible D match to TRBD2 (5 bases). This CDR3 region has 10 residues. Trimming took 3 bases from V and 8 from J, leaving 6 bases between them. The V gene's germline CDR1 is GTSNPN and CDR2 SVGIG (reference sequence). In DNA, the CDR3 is TGTGCCTGGAGGGCGGGTACGCAGTATTTT. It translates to CAWRAGTQYF. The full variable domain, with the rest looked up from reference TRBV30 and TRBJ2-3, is SQTIHQWPATLVQPVGSPLSLECTVEGTSNPNLYWYRQAAGRGLQLLFYSVGIGQISSEVPQNLSASRPQDRQFILSSKKLLLSDSGFYLCAWRAGTQYFGPGTRLTVL.

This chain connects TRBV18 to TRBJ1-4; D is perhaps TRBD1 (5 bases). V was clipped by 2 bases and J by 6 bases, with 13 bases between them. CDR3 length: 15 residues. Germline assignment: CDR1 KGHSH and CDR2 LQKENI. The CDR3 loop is CASSPWGGADEKLFF. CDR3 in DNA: TGTGCCAGCTCACCATGGGGCGGGGCTGATGAAAAACTGTTTTTT.

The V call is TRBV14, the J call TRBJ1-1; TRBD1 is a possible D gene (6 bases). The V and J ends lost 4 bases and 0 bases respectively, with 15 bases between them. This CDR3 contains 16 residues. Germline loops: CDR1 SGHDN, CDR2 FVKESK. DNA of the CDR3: TGTGCCAGCAGCCCGTTGGGGGGGCTTGTGAACACTGAAGCTTTCTTT. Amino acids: CASSPLGGLVNTEAFF.

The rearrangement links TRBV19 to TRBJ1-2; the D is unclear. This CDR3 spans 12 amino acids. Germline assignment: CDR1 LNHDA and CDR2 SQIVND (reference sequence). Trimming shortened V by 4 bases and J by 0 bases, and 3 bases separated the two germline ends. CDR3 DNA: TGTGCCAGTAGTAACACTAACTATGGCTACACCTTC. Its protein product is CASSNTNYGYTF.

In nucleotides, the CDR3 is TGCGCCAGCAGCTTGGCCGCCGGGGAGCTGTTTTTT. Translation gives CASSLAAGELFF. This rearrangement joins TRBV5-1 to TRBJ2-2; D is unresolved. Trimming removed 0 bases from V and 6 bases from J, with 3 bases in between. There are 12 residues in the CDR3. Germline-derived CDR1 and CDR2 are SGHRS and YFSETQ.

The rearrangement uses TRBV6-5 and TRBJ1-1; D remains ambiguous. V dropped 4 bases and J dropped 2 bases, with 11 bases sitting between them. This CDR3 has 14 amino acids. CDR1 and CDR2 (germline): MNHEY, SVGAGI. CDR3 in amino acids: CASSLLGINTEAFF. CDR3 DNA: TGTGCCAGCAGTTTACTAGGGATAAACACTGAAGCTTTCTTT.

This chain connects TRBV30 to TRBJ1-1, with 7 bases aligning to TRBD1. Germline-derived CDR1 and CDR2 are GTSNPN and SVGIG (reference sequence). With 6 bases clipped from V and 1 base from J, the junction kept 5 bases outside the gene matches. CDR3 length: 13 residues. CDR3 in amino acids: CACKTGSNTEAFF. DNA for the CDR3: TGTGCCTGTAAGACAGGGTCGAACACTGAAGCTTTCTTT. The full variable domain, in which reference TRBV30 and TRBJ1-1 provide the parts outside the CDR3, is SQTIHQWPATLVQPVGSPLSLECTVEGTSNPNLYWYRQAAGRGLQLLFYSVGIGQISSEVPQNLSASRPQDRQFILSSKKLLLSDSGFYLCACKTGSNTEAFFGQGTRLTVV.

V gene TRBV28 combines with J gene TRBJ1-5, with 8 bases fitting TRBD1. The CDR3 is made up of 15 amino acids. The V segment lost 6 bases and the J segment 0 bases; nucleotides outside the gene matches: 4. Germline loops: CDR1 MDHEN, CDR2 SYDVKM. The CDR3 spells CASRRTGYSNQPQHF. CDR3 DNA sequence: TGTGCCAGCAGGAGGACAGGGTATAGCAATCAGCCCCAGCATTTT. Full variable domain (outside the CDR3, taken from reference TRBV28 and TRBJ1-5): DVKVTQSSRYLVKRTGEKVFLECVQDMDHENMFWYRQDPGLGLRLIYFSYDVKMKEKGDIPEGYSVSREKKERFSLILESASTNQTSMYLCASRRTGYSNQPQHFGDGTRLSIL.

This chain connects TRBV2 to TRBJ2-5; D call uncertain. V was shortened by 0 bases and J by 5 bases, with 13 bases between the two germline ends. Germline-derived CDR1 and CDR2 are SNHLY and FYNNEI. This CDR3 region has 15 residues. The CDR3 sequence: CASSEALSTLETQYF. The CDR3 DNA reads TGTGCCAGCAGTGAAGCGCTTAGTACCTTGGAGACCCAGTACTTC.

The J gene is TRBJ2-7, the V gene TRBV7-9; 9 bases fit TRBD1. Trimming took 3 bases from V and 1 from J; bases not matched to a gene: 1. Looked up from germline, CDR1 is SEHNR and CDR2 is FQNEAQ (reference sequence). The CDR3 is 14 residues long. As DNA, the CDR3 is TGTGCCAGCAGCTTTGGACAGGGGTCCTACGAGCAGTACTTC. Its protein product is CASSFGQGSYEQYF.

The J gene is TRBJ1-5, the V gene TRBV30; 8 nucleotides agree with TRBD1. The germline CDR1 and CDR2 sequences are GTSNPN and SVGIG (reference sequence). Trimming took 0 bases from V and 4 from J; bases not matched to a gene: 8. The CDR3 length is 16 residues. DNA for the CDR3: TGTGCCTGGAGTGTGATCGACAGGGGTAGGAATCAGCCCCAGCATTTT. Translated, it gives CAWSVIDRGRNQPQHF. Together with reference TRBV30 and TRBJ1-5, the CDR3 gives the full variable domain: SQTIHQWPATLVQPVGSPLSLECTVEGTSNPNLYWYRQAAGRGLQLLFYSVGIGQISSEVPQNLSASRPQDRQFILSSKKLLLSDSGFYLCAWSVIDRGRNQPQHFGDGTRLSIL.

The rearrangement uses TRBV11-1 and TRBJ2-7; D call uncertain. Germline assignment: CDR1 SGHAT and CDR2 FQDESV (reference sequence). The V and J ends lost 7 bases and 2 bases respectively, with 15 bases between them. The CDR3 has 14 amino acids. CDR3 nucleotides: TGTGCCAGCAACTCCCTCGCGCGTCCCTACGAGCAGTACTTC. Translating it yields CASNSLARPYEQYF.

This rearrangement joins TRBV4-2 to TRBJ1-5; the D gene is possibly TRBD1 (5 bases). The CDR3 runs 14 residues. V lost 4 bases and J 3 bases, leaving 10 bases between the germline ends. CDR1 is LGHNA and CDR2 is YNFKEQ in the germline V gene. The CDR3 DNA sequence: TGTGCCAGCAGCCCACAGGAGCTCAATCAGCCCCAGCATTTT. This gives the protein CASSPQELNQPQHF.

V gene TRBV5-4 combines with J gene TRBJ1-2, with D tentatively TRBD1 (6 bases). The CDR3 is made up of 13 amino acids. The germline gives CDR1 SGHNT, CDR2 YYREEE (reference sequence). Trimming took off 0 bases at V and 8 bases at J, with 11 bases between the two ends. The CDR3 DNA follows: TGTGCCAGCAGCTTGGCTGGGGGCCTGGGCTACACCTTC. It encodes CASSLAGGLGYTF.

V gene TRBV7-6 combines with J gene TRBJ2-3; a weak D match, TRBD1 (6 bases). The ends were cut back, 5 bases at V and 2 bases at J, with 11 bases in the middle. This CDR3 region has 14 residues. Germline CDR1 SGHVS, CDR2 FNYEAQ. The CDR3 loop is CASSPGQSTDTQYF. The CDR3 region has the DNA TGTGCCAGCAGCCCGGGACAATCCACAGATACGCAGTATTTT.